This T cell receptor beta chain is from a study of T cell responses to AZD1222 COVID-19 vaccine. Worth noting for this clone: Its matching antigen is unknown.

From germline, CDR1 is SGHRS and CDR2 YFSETQ. The V and J ends lost 2 bases and 5 bases, in that order; junction bases with no gene match: 3. The CDR3 sequence is 16 residues long. TCRdb's table, derived via immunoSEQ multiplex PCR, lists solely in-frame clones and lacks some. The sample records 95,000 to 100,000 clones, 75% to 90% being singletons. Study results and limitations: Only after the peak T cell response were repertoires sampled. Among the donors, most were white British and more were female, and clonal diversity was possibly underestimated.

The receptor comes from an adult in good health. The chain couples TRBV5-1 to TRBJ2-3; 15 nucleotides line up with TRBD2. This specimen was peripheral blood, taken on day 0 of AZD1222 vaccination. The CDR3 DNA is TGCGCCAGCAGCTTTGGACTAGCGGGAGGGTTAGATACGCAGTATTTT. It codes for CASSFGLAGGLDTQYF.